This paragraph covers one TCR beta chain sequence. In its sample, this clonotype was seen a few times. The specificity of this receptor is unknown. The input lacks base qualities; no much larger clone sits a single base away. This sample stems from a study of regulatory T cells in long-lasting Graves disease (dated by TCRdb to the early 2020s). As for the study more broadly: Persistent Graves' disease was defined as persistently positive TSH receptor autoantibodies together with antithyroid drug treatment for over 5 years. This study used TCR sequencing and RNA sequencing of peripheral blood to compare persistent Graves' disease patients against newly diagnosed Graves' disease patients. Antithyroid drugs had been taken for about 10.3 years on average by persistent Graves' disease patients in the clinical cohort. The study took place in China and was registered as a clinical trial. A total of around 35 samples underwent TCR sequencing, from roughly 13 patients with persistent Graves' disease and 20 patients with newly diagnosed Graves' disease.

Study-level results and caveats: More public clonotypes were shared among persistent patients (2,741) than among newly diagnosed patients (over 900). The study examined only peripheral blood because the primary lesion, thyroid tissue, could not be accessed. Compared with newly diagnosed patients, persistent Graves' disease patients had lower TCR Shannon entropy and fewer highly expanded clones, which suggests clonal expansion. Preferential use of TRBV28, TRBJ1-2 and TRBJ2-5 was observed in persistent disease, whereas TRBV20-1 and TRBJ2-1 were favored in newly diagnosed disease. As a limitation, the authors acknowledged that the small sample size may reduce accuracy. Sequencing and analysis were restricted to the TCR beta chain.

Libraries were prepared through multiplex PCR. Sequencer: Illumina HiSeq 4000. To build TCR beta libraries, CDR3 regions were amplified by Arm-PCR using iRepertoire HTBI primers. Before sequencing, the PCR products went through gel purification. The authors' pipeline ran thus. Gene usage analysis of CDR3 amino acid clonotypes used the 62 TRBV and 14 to 15 TRBJ segments found across samples. COPE and FqMerger were used to merge the filtered high-quality paired reads into contigs. BLAST was used to align contigs to the IMGT TRBV, TRBD and TRBJ reference genes, and CDR3 was defined following IMGT. Clonotypes above 0.1% frequency were classified as highly expanded clones. Shannon entropy served as the measure of repertoire diversity, while the Gini coefficient captured V-J evenness. A clonotype found in more than one individual was treated as public. The public reads were reanalyzed by TCRdb: fastp trimming at Q25, MiXCR alignment, in-frame beta chains only. Rows matching on CDR3 protein sequence are summarized as one entry with the most common DNA and genes. TCRdb, not the authors, supplied the V and J calls. The sample includes 650,000 to 700,000 distinct CDR3 sequences, with approximately 31% observed a single time. About two fifths of the sample goes to the ten largest clones.

The sample's time point label, decoded: persistent/refractory GD, antithyroid drugs over 5 years with positive TRAb. For both TCR sequencing and RNA sequencing, RNA was extracted from PBMCs in TRIzol. The diagnosis of Graves' disease was made according to American Thyroid Association guidelines. Patients for the study were recruited at an endocrinology department in Xi'an, China. From each patient, around 8.3 milliliters of peripheral blood was collected into an EDTA anticoagulant tube. PBMCs were isolated by Ficoll Paque Plus density gradient separation without further T cell sorting. RNA quality was checked with an Agilent 2100 Bioanalyzer and agarose gel, and concentration with a NanoDrop 2000. V gives up 9 bases and J gives up 3 bases, and the segment between their germline ends measures 6 bases. The CDR3 has 10 amino acids, counting the end cysteine and phenylalanine. The sequence is cut down to CDR3 DNA, 30 bases in frame from base 1. As encoded in the germline V gene, CDR1 is MNHNS while CDR2 is SASEGT.

The TCR was taken from a female donor with Graves disease. The sequence is built from TRBV6-1 and TRBJ2-7; the D segment cannot be called with confidence. Specimen: peripheral blood mononuclear cells (PBMCs), collected when the disease was refractory, from a patient treated with antithyroid drugs. The DNA reads TGTGCCAGTCCCAACTACGAGCAGTACTTC. This is translated as CASPNYEQYF.